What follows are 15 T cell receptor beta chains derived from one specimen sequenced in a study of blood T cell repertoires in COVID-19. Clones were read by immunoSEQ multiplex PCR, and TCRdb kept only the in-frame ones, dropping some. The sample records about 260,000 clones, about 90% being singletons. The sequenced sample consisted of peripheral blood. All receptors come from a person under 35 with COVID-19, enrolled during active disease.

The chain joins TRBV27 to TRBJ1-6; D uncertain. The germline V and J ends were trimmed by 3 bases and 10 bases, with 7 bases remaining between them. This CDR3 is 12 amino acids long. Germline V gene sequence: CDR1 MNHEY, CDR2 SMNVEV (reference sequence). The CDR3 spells CASSFTGSPLHF. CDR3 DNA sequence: TGTGCCAGCAGTTTTACCGGGTCACCCCTCCACTTT.

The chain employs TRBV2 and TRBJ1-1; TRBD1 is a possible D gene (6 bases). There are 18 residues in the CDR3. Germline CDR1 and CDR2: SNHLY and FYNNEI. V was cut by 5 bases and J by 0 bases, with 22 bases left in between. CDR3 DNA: TGTGCCAGCAGTTTAAGGACAGCTACCTCGATTATGAACACTGAAGCTTTCTTT. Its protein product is CASSLRTATSIMNTEAFF.

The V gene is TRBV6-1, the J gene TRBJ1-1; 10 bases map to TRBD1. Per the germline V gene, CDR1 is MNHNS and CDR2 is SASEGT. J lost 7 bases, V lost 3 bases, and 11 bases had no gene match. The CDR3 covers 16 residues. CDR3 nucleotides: TGTGCCAGCAGTGAGAGGAGGGACAGGGGCTGGGTTGAAGCTTTCTTT. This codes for CASSERRDRGWVEAFF.

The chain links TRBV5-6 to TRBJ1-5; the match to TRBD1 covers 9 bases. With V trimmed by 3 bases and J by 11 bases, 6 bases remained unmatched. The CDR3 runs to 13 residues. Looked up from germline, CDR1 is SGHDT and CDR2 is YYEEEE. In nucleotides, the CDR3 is TGTGCCAGCAGCTCAACCGACAGGGGGGCCCAGCATTTT. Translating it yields CASSSTDRGAQHF.

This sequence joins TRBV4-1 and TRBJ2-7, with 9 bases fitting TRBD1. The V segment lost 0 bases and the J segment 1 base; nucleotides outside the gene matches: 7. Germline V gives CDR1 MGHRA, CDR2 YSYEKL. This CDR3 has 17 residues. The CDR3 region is CASSQDLVGQGSYEQYF. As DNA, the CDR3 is TGCGCCAGCAGCCAAGATCTAGTCGGACAGGGGTCCTACGAGCAGTACTTC.

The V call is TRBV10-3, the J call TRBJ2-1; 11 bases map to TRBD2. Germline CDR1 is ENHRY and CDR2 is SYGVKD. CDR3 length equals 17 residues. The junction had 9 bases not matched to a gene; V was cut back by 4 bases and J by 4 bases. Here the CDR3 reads CAISGLSGRGAYNEQFF. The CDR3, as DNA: TGTGCCATCAGTGGCCTTAGCGGGAGGGGGGCTTACAATGAGCAGTTCTTC.

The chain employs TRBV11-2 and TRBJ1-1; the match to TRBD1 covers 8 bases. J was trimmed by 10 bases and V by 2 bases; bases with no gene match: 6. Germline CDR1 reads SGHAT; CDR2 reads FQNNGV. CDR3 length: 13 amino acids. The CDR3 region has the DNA TGTGCCAGCAGCTTATTACAGGGGGTTCCAGCTTTCTTT. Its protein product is CASSLLQGVPAFF.

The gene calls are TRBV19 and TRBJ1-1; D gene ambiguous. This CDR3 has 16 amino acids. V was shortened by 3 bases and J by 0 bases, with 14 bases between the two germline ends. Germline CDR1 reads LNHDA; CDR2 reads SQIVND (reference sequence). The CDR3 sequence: CASSIGLVTMNTEAFF. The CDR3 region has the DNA TGTGCCAGTAGTATCGGTCTTGTAACCATGAACACTGAAGCTTTCTTT. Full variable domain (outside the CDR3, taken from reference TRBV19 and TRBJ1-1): DGGITQSPKYLFRKEGQNVTLSCEQNLNHDAMYWYRQDPGQGLRLIYYSQIVNDFQKGDIAEGYSVSREKKESFPLTVTSAQKNPTAFYLCASSIGLVTMNTEAFFGQGTRLTVV.

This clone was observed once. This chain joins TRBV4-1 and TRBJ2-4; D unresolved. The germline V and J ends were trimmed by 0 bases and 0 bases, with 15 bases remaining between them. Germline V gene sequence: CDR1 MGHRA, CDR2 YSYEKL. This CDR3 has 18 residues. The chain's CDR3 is CASSQDPPQALAKNIQYF. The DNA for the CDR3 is TGCGCCAGCAGCCAAGATCCCCCCCAAGCACTAGCCAAAAACATTCAGTACTTC.

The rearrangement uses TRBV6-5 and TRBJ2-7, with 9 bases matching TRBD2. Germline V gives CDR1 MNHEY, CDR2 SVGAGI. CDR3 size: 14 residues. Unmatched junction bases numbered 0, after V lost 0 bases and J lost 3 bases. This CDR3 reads CASSYSREGYEQYF. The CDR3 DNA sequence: TGTGCCAGCAGTTACTCGCGGGAGGGCTACGAGCAGTACTTC.

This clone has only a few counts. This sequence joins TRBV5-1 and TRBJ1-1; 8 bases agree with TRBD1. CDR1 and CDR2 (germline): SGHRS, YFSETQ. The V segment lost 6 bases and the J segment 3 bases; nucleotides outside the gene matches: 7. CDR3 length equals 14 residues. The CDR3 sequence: CASTIGQGDTEAFF. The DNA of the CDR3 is TGCGCCAGCACCATCGGACAGGGCGACACTGAAGCTTTCTTT.

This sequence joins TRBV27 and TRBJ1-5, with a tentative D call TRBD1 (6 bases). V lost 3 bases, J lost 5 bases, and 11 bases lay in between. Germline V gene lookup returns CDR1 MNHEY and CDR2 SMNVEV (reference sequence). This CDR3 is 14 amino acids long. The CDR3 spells CASSFAGGHQPQHF. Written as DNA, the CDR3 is TGTGCCAGCAGTTTCGCGGGGGGCCATCAGCCCCAGCATTTT.

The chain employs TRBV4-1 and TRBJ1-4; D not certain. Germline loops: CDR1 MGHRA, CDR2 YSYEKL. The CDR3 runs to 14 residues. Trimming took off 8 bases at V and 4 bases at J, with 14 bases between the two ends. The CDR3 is CASGLGDHNEKLFF. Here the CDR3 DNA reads TGCGCCAGCGGGCTGGGCGATCATAATGAAAAACTGTTTTTT.

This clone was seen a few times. The CDR3 loop is CATSPSGSGANVLTF. As DNA, the CDR3 is TGTGCCACCAGCCCCTCGGGATCTGGGGCCAACGTCCTGACTTTC. The rearrangement joins TRBV15 to TRBJ2-6, with a possible D match to TRBD2 (5 bases). Germline V CDR1 and CDR2: LNHNV, YYDKDF (reference sequence). The CDR3 runs to 15 residues. V was shortened by 5 bases and J by 1 base, with 9 bases between the two germline ends.

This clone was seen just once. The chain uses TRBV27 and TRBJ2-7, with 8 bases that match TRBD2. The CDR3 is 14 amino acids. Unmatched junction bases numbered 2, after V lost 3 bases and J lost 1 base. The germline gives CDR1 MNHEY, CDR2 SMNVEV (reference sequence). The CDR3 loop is CASSFAGGSYEQYF. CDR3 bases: TGTGCCAGCAGTTTTGCGGGAGGATCCTACGAGCAGTACTTC.